This T cell receptor (beta chain) was obtained from a study of blood T cell repertoires in COVID-19. The V end was cut by 6 bases, the J end by 0 bases, with 11 bases between. CDR1 is SGHDN and CDR2 is FVKESK in the germline V gene. The CDR3 totals 14 residues. Original data processing: Nucleated cell number was recorded as an estimate derived from reference gene primer amplification. Sequenced by immunoSEQ multiplex PCR; TCRdb stores in-frame clones only, minus some. V and J calls and clone size follow that table, whereas D and trimming were derived from the DNA. The table shows some 66,000 clones, with about 80% occurring only once.

The rearrangement links TRBV14 to TRBJ2-5; D perhaps matches TRBD2 (6 bases). Source material: peripheral blood. The TCR comes from a man aged 60-69 years with acute or convalescent COVID-19. As DNA, the CDR3 is TGTGCCAGCAGTACCAGGGACTACCAAGAGACCCAGTACTTC. Translated: CASSTRDYQETQYF. The full variable domain, in which reference TRBV14 and TRBJ2-5 provide the parts outside the CDR3, is EAGVTQFPSHSVIEKGQTVTLRCDPISGHDNLYWYRRVMGKEIKFLLHFVKESKQDESGMPNNRFLAERTGGTYSTLKVQPAELEDSGVYFCASSTRDYQETQYFGPGTRLLVL.